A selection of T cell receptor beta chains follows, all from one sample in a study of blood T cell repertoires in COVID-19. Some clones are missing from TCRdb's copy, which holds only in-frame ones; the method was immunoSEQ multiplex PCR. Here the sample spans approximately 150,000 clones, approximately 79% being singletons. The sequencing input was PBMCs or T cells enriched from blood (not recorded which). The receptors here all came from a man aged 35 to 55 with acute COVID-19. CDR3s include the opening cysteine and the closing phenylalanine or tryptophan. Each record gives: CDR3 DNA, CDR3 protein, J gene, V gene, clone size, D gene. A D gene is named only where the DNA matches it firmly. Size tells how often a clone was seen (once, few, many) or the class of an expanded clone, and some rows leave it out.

TGTGCCAGTAGTATCCCCCAACAGGGAAACAATGAGCAGTTCTTC	CASSIPQQGNNEQFF	TRBJ2-1	TRBV19	.	.
TGCAGTGCTAGTCGGGCCCCGGGGGGCAATGAGCAGTTCTTC	CSASRAPGGNEQFF	TRBJ2-1	TRBV20-1	.	TRBD2
TGTGCCAGCAGCCCTGGACAGGATGGTCGGGCTTTCTTT	CASSPGQDGRAFF	TRBJ1-1	TRBV28	.	TRBD1
TGCGCCAGCAGCTTGGGACAGGCTAACTATGGCTACACCTTC	CASSLGQANYGYTF	TRBJ1-2	TRBV5-1	few	.
TGCGCCAGCAGCAACGACAGGGAGAATTCACCCCTCCACTTT	CASSNDRENSPLHF	TRBJ1-6	TRBV5-1	few	TRBD1
TGTGCCAGTTATACCGGGATGGAAGATACGCAGTATTTT	CASYTGMEDTQYF	TRBJ2-3	TRBV6-5	.	.
TGTGCCTGGAGTGTTAGGACTAGCGGGGGGACCTATACGCAGTATTTT	CAWSVRTSGGTYTQYF	TRBJ2-3	TRBV30	.	TRBD2
TGTGCCACCGGGACTACCCCTCCAGAGACCCAGTACTTC	CATGTTPPETQYF	TRBJ2-5	TRBV24-1	.	TRBD2
TGTGCCAGCAGTGCGGGACAGGCGATATATGGCTACACCTTC	CASSAGQAIYGYTF	TRBJ1-2	TRBV28	once	TRBD1
TGTGCCAGTAGTATAGAGGGCCCCTCACCCCTCCACTTT	CASSIEGPSPLHF	TRBJ1-6	TRBV19	.	.
TGTGCCAGCACCTCCGGGACTAGCGGGGTACTCTACAATGAGCAGTTCTTC	CASTSGTSGVLYNEQFF	TRBJ2-1	TRBV5-8	.	TRBD2
TGTGCCAGTAGCTATGACAGCGCTAACTATGGCTACACCTTC	CASSYDSANYGYTF	TRBJ1-2	TRBV19	.	.
TGTGCCAGCAGCCTAGCGGGGGGGCGAAGCGGGGAGCTGTTTTTT	CASSLAGGRSGELFF	TRBJ2-2	TRBV5-5	few	TRBD2
TGTGCCAGCACCTCGGCGGGAGATACGCAGTATTTT	CASTSAGDTQYF	TRBJ2-3	TRBV6-5	once	.
TGTGCCAGTAGAGGGGTCATTCGGGACACTGAAGCTTTCTTT	CASRGVIRDTEAFF	TRBJ1-1	TRBV19	.	.
TGTGCCTCCTACGGCAGGCACAATGAGCAGTTCTTC	CASYGRHNEQFF	TRBJ2-1	TRBV28	.	.
TGTGCCACCTCCAGACAGAGCAATGAGCAGTTCTTC	CATSRQSNEQFF	TRBJ2-1	TRBV12-3/TRBV12-4	.	.
TGTGCCAGCAGCTCGGGACTAGCGGGGCTCACAGATACGCAGTATTTT	CASSSGLAGLTDTQYF	TRBJ2-3	TRBV7-2	.	TRBD2
TGTGCCAGCAGTCCGATCGACAGAGGAGGGCGAGTCCTCCACTTT	CASSPIDRGGRVLHF	TRBJ1-6	TRBV27	.	.
TGTGCCAGCAGTATAAGGGGGCGCGTCCACGAGCAGTACTTC	CASSIRGRVHEQYF	TRBJ2-7	TRBV27	.	TRBD1
TGCGCCAGCAGCCTTACAGGGACAGAACCTAACTATGGCTACACCTTC	CASSLTGTEPNYGYTF	TRBJ1-2	TRBV5-1	.	TRBD1
TGTGCCAGCAGGACAGGGCACCCCTACGAGCAGTACTTC	CASRTGHPYEQYF	TRBJ2-7	TRBV28	few	TRBD1
TGTGCCAGCAGAGGGGGATCTGGGGCCAACGTCCTGACTTTC	CASRGGSGANVLTF	TRBJ2-6	TRBV6-5	.	.
TGTGCCAGCAGCCAACGGGACAGGGGCTACAATGAGCAGTTCTTC	CASSQRDRGYNEQFF	TRBJ2-1	TRBV3-1/TRBV3-2	few	TRBD1
TGTGCCAGTAGTGGGATGGCGGGAGAAAAACTGTTTTTT	CASSGMAGEKLFF	TRBJ1-4	TRBV19	.	.
TGTGCCAGCAGCCAAGAGGTTAGGGAGGGCTACGAGCAGTACTTC	CASSQEVREGYEQYF	TRBJ2-7	TRBV4-2	.	TRBD2
TGCAGCGCACAGATTTCTGGAAACACCATATATTTT	CSAQISGNTIYF	TRBJ1-3	TRBV29-1	.	.
TGCGCCAGCAGGGCCGGGACTAGCGGGGGGGCCCTGGAGACCCAGTACTTC	CASRAGTSGGALETQYF	TRBJ2-5	TRBV5-1	.	TRBD2
TGTGCCAGCAGTTATTCAGGGCAGACTGAAGCTTTCTTT	CASSYSGQTEAFF	TRBJ1-1	TRBV6-5	.	.
TGTGCCAGCAGCCTAGCGTTAGCGGGGGACGGAGATACGCAGTATTTT	CASSLALAGDGDTQYF	TRBJ2-3	TRBV7-9	few	TRBD2
TGTGCCAGCAGCAAGACAGGGGGTAAAGGGTATGGCTACACCTTC	CASSKTGGKGYGYTF	TRBJ1-2	TRBV6-5	.	TRBD1
TGTGCCAGCAGGACAGCTAATTCACCCCTCCACTTT	CASRTANSPLHF	TRBJ1-6	TRBV6-5	few	.
TGCGCCAGCAGTGATAGGAGTGCAACTAATGAAAAACTGTTTTTT	CASSDRSATNEKLFF	TRBJ1-4	TRBV10-2	.	.
TGTGCCAGCAGCTTGCAGGGACAGGTGGAAAAACTGTTTTTT	CASSLQGQVEKLFF	TRBJ1-4	TRBV5-4	.	TRBD1
TGTGCCAGCAGCTTGAGGGAACCGGACAGGGATAGAGCTTTCTTT	CASSLREPDRDRAFF	TRBJ1-1	TRBV11-2	.	TRBD1
TGTGCCAGCATCCCAGGGGGGACAGGAAACACTGAAGCTTTCTTT	CASIPGGTGNTEAFF	TRBJ1-1	TRBV7-9	.	TRBD1
TGTGCCAGCAGTTTATTCAGCTATGGCTACACCTTC	CASSLFSYGYTF	TRBJ1-2	TRBV28	.	.
TGTGCCAGCAGCTTAGGGCCGGGACTAGCGGACCAAGAGACCCAGTACTTC	CASSLGPGLADQETQYF	TRBJ2-5	TRBV7-2	.	TRBD2
TGTGCCAGCAGCTTGGGAGGGACCTCAACGTACAATGAGCAGTTCTTC	CASSLGGTSTYNEQFF	TRBJ2-1	TRBV7-3	.	TRBD2
TGTGCCAGCAGCACTGGACAGGGGGCGGGTGAGCAGTACTTC	CASSTGQGAGEQYF	TRBJ2-7	TRBV5-4	few	TRBD1
TGTGCCAGCAGTTTGGACAGGGTATCCACTGAAGCTTTCTTT	CASSLDRVSTEAFF	TRBJ1-1	TRBV27	.	TRBD1
TGTGCCAGCAGCCAAGATGTTGCTAGCGGGGTATACAATGAGCAGTTCTTC	CASSQDVASGVYNEQFF	TRBJ2-1	TRBV3-1/TRBV3-2	.	TRBD2
TGTGCCAGCAGTGAATCAGGGACTAGCAAAGATGAGCAGTTCTTC	CASSESGTSKDEQFF	TRBJ2-1	TRBV25-1	.	TRBD2
TGTGCCAGCAGCACCTCGAGGGAGGGGAGCAATCAGCCCCAGCATTTT	CASSTSREGSNQPQHF	TRBJ1-5	TRBV28	.	.
TGTGCCAGCAGCCCCCCCGGGGCAGATACGCAGTATTTT	CASSPPGADTQYF	TRBJ2-3	TRBV4-2	.	.
TGCGCCAGCACGTCGGGGAACTATGGCTACACCTTC	CASTSGNYGYTF	TRBJ1-2	TRBV10-2	.	.
TGTGCCAGCAGTCGTCAAACAGGGGGCTCCTACAATGAGCAGTTCTTC	CASSRQTGGSYNEQFF	TRBJ2-1	TRBV28	.	TRBD1
TGTGCCACCAGTCAAAGCGATACGCAGTATTTT	CATSQSDTQYF	TRBJ2-3	TRBV24-1	.	.